The T cell receptor (beta chain) described here comes from a study of response to subunit inactivated influenza vaccine. A single record per CDR3 protein comes from TCRdb applying MiXCR to the RT-PCR reads. The sample includes roughly 650,000 distinct CDR3 sequences, 14% of them seen just once. Looked up from germline, CDR1 is SGHRS and CDR2 is YFSETQ. V was clipped by 0 bases and J by 5 bases; unmatched bases: 10. This CDR3 has 16 amino acids. Regarding the study as a whole: The authors suggested that few new T cells are recruited per seasonal influenza vaccination.

As concerns this clonotype: The antigen is not known.

This specimen was PBMCs from blood, taken less than 15 days before vaccination. The TCR originated in a man aged 45 to 65 who received an inactivated influenza vaccine. The chain couples TRBV5-1 to TRBJ2-5; TRBD2 aligns across 7 bases. This CDR3 reads CASSLAGSGGWETQYF. CDR3 bases: TGCGCCAGCAGCTTGGCCGGGTCGGGAGGATGGGAGACCCAGTACTTC. The variable domain in full, completed from reference TRBV5-1 and TRBJ2-5, reads KAGVTQTPRYLIKTRGQQVTLSCSPISGHRSVSWYQQTPGQGLQFLFEYFSETQRNKGNFPGRFSGRQFSNSRSEMNVSTLELGDSALYLCASSLAGSGGWETQYFGPGTRLLVL.